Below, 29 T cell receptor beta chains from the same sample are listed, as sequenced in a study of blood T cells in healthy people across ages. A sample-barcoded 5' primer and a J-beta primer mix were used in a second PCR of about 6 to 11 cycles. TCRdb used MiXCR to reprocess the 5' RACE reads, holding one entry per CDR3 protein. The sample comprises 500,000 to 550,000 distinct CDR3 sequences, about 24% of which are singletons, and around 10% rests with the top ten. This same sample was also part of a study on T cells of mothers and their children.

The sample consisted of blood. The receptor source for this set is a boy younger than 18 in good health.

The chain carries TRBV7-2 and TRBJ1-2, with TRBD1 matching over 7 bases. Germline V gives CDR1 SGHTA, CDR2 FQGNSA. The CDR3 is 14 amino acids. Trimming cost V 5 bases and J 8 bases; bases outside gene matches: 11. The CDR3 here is CASSKIPGTEGYTF. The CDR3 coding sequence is TGTGCCAGCAGCAAGATCCCCGGGACAGAAGGCTACACCTTC.

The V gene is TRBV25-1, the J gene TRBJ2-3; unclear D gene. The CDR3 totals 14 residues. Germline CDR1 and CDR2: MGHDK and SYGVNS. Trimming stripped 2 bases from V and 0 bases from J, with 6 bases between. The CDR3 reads CASSEQESTDTQYF. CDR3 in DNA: TGTGCCAGCAGTGAACAGGAAAGCACAGATACGCAGTATTTT.

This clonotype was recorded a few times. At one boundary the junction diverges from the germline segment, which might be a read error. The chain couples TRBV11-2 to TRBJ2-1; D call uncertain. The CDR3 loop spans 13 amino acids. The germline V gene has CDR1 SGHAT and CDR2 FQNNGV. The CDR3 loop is CASSRIMADQQFF. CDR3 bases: TGCGCCAGCAGCCGTATAATGGCCGATCAGCAGTTCTTC.

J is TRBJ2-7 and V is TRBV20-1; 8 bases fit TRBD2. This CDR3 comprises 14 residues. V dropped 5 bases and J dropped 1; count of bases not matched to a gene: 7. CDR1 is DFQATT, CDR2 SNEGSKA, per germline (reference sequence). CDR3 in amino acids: CSAAPGLASYEQYF. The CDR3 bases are TGCAGTGCTGCCCCTGGACTAGCATCCTACGAGCAGTACTTC.

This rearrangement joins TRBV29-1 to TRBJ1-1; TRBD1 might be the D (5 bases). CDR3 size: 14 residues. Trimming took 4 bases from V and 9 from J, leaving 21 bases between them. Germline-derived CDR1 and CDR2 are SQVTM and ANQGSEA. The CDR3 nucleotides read TGCAGCGTTGCCTACCCAGACAGTGGATTCCAAGCTTTCTTT. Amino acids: CSVAYPDSGFQAFF.

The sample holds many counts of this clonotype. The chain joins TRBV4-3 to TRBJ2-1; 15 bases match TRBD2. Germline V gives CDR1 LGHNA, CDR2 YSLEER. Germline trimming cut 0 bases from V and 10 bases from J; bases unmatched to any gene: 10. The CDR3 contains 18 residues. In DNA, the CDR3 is TGCGCCAGCAGCCAAGACCCCGGACTAGCGGGAGGGCCCGACGAGCAGTTCTTC. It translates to CASSQDPGLAGGPDEQFF.

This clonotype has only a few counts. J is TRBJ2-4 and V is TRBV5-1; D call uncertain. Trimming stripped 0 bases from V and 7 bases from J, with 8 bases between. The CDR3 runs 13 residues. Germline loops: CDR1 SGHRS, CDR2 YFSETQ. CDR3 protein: CASSLDFGNIQYF. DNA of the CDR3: TGCGCCAGCAGCTTGGATTTTGGGAACATTCAGTACTTC.

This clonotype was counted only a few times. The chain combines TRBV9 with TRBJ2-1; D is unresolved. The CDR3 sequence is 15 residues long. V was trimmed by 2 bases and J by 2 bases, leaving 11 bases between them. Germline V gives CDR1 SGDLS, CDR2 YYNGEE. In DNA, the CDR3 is TGTGCCAGCAGCGTCCTTTCAGGAGCCTACAATGAGCAGTTCTTC. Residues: CASSVLSGAYNEQFF.

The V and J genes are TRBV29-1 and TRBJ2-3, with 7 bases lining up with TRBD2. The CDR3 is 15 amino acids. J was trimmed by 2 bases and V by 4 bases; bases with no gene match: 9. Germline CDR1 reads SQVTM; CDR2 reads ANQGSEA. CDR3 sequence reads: CSVVEQRGNTDTQYF. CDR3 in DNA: TGCAGCGTTGTGGAGCAGCGGGGAAACACAGATACGCAGTATTTT.

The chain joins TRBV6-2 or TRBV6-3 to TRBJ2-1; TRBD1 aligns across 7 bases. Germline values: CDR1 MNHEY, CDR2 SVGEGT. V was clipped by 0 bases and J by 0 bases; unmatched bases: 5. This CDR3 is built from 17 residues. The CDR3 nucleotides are TGTGCCAGCAGTTACTCGAAGGGACAGAGCTCCTACAATGAGCAGTTCTTC. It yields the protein CASSYSKGQSSYNEQFF.

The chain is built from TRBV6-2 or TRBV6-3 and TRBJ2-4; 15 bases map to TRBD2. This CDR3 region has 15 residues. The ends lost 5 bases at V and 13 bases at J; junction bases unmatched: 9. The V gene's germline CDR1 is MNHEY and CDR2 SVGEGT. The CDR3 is CASSTGTSGGSPQYF. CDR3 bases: TGTGCCAGCAGTACCGGGACTAGCGGGGGGAGCCCGCAGTACTTC.

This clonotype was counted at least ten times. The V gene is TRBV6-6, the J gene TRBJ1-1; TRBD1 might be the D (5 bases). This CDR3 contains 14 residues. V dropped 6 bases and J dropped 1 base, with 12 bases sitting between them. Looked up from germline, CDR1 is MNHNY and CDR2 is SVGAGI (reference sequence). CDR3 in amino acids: CASSSGTENTEAFF. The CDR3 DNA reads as TGTGCCAGCAGCTCCGGGACGGAGAACACTGAAGCTTTCTTT.

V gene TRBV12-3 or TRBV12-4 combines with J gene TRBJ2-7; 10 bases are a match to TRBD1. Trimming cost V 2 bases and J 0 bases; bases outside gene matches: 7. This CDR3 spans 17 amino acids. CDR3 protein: CASSLSPGQGPSYEQYF. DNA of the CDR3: TGTGCCAGCAGTTTATCGCCGGGACAGGGGCCCTCCTACGAGCAGTACTTC.

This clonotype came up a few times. The CDR3 reads CASSLQGGDEKLFF. As DNA, the CDR3 is TGCGCCAGCAGCCTACAGGGGGGGGATGAAAAACTGTTTTTT. The J gene is TRBJ1-4, the V gene TRBV5-1; 8 nucleotides agree with TRBD1. The CDR3 consists of 14 residues. The junction had 5 bases not matched to a gene; V was cut back by 4 bases and J by 6 bases. Looked up from germline, CDR1 is SGHRS and CDR2 is YFSETQ.

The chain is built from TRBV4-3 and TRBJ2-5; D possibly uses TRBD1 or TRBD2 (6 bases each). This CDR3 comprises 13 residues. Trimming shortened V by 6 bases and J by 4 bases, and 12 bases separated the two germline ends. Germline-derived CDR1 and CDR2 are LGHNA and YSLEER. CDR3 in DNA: TGCGCCAGCAGTAGGGGGGTGGGAGAGACCCAGTACTTC. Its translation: CASSRGVGETQYF.

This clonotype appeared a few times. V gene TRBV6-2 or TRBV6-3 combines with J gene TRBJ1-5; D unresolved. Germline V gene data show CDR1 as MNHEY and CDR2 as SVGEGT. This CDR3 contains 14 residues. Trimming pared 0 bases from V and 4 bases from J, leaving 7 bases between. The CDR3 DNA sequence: TGTGCCAGCAGTTACTCGATGGAGAATCAGCCCCAGCATTTT. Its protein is CASSYSMENQPQHF.

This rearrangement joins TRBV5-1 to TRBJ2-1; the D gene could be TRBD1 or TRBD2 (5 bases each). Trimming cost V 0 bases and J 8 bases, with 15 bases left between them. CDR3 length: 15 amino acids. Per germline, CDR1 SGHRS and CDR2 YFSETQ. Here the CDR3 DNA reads TGCGCCAGCAGCTTGGAGCGGACACTTACATATGAGCAGTTCTTC. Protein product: CASSLERTLTYEQFF.

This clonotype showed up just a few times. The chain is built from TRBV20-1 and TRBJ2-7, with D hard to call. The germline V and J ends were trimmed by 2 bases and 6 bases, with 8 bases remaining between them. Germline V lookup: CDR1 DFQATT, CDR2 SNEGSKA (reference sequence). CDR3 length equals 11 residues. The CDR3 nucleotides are TGCAGTGCTAGATCGTGGGCCGAGCAGTACTTC. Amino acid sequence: CSARSWAEQYF.

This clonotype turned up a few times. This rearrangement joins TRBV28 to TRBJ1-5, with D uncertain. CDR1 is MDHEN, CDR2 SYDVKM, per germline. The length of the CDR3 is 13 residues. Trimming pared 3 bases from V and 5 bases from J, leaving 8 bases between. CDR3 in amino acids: CASSLVAYQPQHF. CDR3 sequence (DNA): TGTGCCAGCAGTTTGGTTGCTTATCAGCCCCAGCATTTT.

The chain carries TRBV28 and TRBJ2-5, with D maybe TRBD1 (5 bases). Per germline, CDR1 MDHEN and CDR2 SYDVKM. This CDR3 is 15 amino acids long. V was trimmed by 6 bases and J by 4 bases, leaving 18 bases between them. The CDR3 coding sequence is TGTGCCAGCAGGCTGGACACCTTCATGGGAGAGACCCAGTACTTC. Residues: CASRLDTFMGETQYF.

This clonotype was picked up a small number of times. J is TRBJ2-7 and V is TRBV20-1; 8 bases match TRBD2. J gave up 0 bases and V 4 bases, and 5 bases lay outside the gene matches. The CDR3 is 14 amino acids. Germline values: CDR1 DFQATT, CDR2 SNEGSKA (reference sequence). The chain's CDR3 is CSAIDSGDSYEQYF. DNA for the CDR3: TGCAGTGCTATCGATAGCGGGGACTCCTACGAGCAGTACTTC.

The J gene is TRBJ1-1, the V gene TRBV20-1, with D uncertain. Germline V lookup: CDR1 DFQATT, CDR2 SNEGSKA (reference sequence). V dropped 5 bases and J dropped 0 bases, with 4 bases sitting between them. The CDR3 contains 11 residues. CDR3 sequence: CSAPLNTEAFF. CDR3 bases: TGCAGTGCTCCGCTGAACACTGAAGCTTTCTTT.

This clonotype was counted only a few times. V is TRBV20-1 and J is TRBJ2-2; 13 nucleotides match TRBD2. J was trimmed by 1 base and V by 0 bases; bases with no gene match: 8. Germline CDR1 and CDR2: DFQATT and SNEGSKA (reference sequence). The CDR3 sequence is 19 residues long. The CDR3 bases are TGCAGTGCTAGAGATCCAACGGGACTAGCGGGGAAGAACACCGGGGAGCTGTTTTTT. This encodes CSARDPTGLAGKNTGELFF.

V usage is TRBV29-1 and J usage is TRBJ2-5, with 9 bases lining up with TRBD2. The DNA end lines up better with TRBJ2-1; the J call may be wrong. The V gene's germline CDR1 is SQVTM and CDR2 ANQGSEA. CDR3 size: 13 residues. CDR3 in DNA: TGCAGCGCTTGTAGCGGGAGTTCGGATGAGCAGTTCTTC. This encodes CSACSGSSDEQFF.

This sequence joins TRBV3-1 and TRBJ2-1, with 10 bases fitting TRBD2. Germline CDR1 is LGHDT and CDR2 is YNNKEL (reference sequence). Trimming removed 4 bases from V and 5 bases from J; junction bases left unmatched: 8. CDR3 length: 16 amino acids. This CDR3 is CASSRAGGPLNNEQFF. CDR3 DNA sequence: TGTGCCAGCAGCCGAGCGGGAGGGCCCCTAAACAATGAGCAGTTCTTC.

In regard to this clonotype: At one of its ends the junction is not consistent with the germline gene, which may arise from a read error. Here the CDR3 reads CATSLTRGGYNEQFF. The CDR3 DNA sequence: TGTGCCACCAGCTTAACGCGGGGGGGTTACAATGAGCAGTTCTTC. The chain employs TRBV7-2 and TRBJ2-1; 9 nucleotides match TRBD2. The CDR3 sequence is 15 residues long. Germline V CDR1 and CDR2: SGHTA, FQGNSA.

The CDR3 coding sequence is TGCAGCGTTGAGCTTACTAGCGGGGGGGCCCAAGAGCAGTTCTTC. It yields the protein CSVELTSGGAQEQFF. The chain employs TRBV29-1 and TRBJ2-1, with 13 bases lining up with TRBD2. V shed 3 bases, J shed 10 bases, and the junction held 9 bases outside the gene matches. Germline V gives CDR1 SQVTM, CDR2 ANQGSEA. The length of the CDR3 is 15 residues.

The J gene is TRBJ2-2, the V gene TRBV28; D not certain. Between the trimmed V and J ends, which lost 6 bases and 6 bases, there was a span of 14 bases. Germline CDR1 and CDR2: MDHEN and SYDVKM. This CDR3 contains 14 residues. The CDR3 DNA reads TGTGCCAGCAGCCTCCTCTTTCTTCCCGGGGAGCTGTTTTTT. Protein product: CASSLLFLPGELFF.

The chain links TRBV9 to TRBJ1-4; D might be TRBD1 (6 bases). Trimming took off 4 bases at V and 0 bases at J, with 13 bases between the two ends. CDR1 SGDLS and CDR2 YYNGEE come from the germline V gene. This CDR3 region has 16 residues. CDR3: CASSRTQGPTNEKLFF. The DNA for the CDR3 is TGTGCCAGCAGCCGAACACAGGGTCCAACTAATGAAAAACTGTTTTTT.